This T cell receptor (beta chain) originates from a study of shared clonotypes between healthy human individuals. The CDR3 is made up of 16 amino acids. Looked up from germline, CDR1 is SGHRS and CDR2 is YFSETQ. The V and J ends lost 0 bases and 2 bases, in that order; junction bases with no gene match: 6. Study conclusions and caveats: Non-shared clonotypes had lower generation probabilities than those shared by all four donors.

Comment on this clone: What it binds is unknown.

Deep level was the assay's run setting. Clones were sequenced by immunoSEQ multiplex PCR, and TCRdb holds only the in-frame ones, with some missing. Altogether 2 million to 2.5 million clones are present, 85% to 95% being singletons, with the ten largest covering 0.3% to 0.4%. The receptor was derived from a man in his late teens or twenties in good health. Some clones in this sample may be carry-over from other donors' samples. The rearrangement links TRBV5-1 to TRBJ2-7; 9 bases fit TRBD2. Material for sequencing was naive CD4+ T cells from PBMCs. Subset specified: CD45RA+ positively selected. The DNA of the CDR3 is TGCGCCAGCAGCTTGGCGACTAGCGGATCTGCCTACGAGCAGTACTTC. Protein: CASSLATSGSAYEQYF.